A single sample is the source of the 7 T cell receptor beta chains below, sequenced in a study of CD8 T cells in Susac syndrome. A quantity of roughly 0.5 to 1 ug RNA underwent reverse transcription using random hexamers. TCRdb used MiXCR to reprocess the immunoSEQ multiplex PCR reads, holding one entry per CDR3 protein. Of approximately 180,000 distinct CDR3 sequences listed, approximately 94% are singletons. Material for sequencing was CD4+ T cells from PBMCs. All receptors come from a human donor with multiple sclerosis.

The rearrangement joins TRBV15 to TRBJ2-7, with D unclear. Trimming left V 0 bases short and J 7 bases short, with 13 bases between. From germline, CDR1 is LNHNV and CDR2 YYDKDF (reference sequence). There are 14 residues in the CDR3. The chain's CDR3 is CATSRDYVGGEQYF. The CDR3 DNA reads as TGTGCCACCAGCAGAGATTATGTCGGTGGGGAGCAGTACTTC.

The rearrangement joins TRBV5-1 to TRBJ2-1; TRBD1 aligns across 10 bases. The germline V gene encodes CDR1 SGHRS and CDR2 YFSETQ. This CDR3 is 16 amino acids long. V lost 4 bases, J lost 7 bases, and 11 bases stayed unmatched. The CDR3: CASSRWTGGTGNEQFF. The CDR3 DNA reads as TGCGCCAGCAGCCGCTGGACAGGGGGAACCGGGAATGAGCAGTTCTTC.

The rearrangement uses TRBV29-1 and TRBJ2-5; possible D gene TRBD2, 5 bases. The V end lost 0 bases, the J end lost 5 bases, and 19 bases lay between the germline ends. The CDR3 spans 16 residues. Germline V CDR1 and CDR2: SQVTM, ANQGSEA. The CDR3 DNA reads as TGCAGCGTTGAAGATCCGGCGGAGGTTCGGTGGGAGACCCAGTACTTC. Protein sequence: CSVEDPAEVRWETQYF.

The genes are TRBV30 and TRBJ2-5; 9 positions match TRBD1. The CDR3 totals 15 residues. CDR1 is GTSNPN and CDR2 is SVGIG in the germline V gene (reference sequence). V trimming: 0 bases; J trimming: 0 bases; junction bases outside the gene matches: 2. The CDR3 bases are TGTGCCTGGAGTGTGGGGACAGGGAACCAAGAGACCCAGTACTTC. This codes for CAWSVGTGNQETQYF.

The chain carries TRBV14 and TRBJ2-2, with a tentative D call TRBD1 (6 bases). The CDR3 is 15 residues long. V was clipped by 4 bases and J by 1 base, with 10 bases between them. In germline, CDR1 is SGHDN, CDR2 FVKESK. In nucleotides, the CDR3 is TGTGCCAGCAGCCTAACAGGGTGGAACACCGGGGAGCTGTTTTTT. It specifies CASSLTGWNTGELFF.

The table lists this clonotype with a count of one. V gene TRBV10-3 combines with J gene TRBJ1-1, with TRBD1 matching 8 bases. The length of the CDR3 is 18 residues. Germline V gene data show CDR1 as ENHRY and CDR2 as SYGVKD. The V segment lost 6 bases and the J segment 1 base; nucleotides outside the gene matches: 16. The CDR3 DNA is TGTGCCATCAGGGATAACACCGGGACAGGAGGGGCGAACACTGAAGCTTTCTTT. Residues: CAIRDNTGTGGANTEAFF.

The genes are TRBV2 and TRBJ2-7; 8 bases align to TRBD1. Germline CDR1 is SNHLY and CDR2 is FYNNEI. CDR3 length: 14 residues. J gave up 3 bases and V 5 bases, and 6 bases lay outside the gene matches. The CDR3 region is CASSPGTGYYEQYF. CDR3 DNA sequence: TGTGCCAGCAGTCCGGGGACAGGATACTACGAGCAGTACTTC.